This T cell receptor beta chain was found in a study of OX40 agonist ivuxolimab in advanced cancers. Using immunoSEQ multiplex PCR, the repertoire was profiled, and TCRdb retains in-frame clones only, with some absent. The sample consists of some 85,000 clones, over 75% of them appearing once. The CDR3 spans 15 residues. Germline CDR1 MGHRA, CDR2 YSYEKL. V lost 1 base and J lost 2, with 10 bases in between. The chain combines TRBV4-1 with TRBJ2-3, with D maybe TRBD2 (6 bases). This clonotype was sampled from an adult with an advanced solid tumor such as melanoma, head and neck, liver or kidney cancer. Here the sequenced sample was CD4+ or CD8+ T cells sorted from blood, taken in a trial of the OX40 agonist ivuxolimab. CDR3 sequence: CASSQVGLTTDTQYF. Written as DNA, the CDR3 is TGCGCCAGCAGCCAAGTTGGACTAACCACAGATACGCAGTATTTT.